The next 26 T cell receptor beta chains were all read from a single sample in a study of blood T cell repertoires in COVID-19. Assay: immunoSEQ multiplex PCR; the TCRdb copy retains only in-frame clones and omits some. This table holds 250,000 to 300,000 clones, around 90% found once. Material for sequencing was PBMCs or T cells enriched from blood (not recorded which). Every receptor here comes from a woman under 40 who had recovered from COVID-19.

The rearrangement joins TRBV4-2 to TRBJ2-7, with 10 bases aligning to TRBD1. Per the germline V gene, CDR1 is LGHNA and CDR2 is YNFKEQ. After removal of 2 bases from V and 0 bases from J, the junction contained 7 bases not matched to a gene. CDR3 size: 17 residues. CDR3 in DNA: TGTGCCAGCAGCCAACCTCGACAGGGGGCTTACTCCTACGAGCAGTACTTC. Amino acid sequence: CASSQPRQGAYSYEQYF.

In the case of this clone: The junction does not match germline at one end; this may be a read error. CDR3 region: CASSEVTF. The CDR3 DNA sequence: TGTGCCAGCAGTGAAGTAACATTC. V gene TRBV2 combines with J gene TRBJ1-2; D not resolved. The germline gives CDR1 SNHLY, CDR2 FYNNEI. The CDR3 contains 8 residues.

The chain carries TRBV7-6 and TRBJ1-1; 8 bases agree with TRBD1. The CDR3 has 17 residues. Germline values: CDR1 SGHVS, CDR2 FNYEAQ. V dropped 6 bases and J dropped 3; count of bases not matched to a gene: 15. CDR3 region: CASSQQGARGSDTEAFF. As DNA, the CDR3 is TGTGCCAGCAGTCAGCAGGGGGCGAGGGGATCGGACACTGAAGCTTTCTTT.

The table lists this clone with a count of one. J is TRBJ1-2 and V is TRBV14, with D maybe TRBD1 (5 bases). Trimming stripped 6 bases from V and 4 bases from J, with 12 bases between. Looked up from germline, CDR1 is SGHDN and CDR2 is FVKESK. The CDR3 spans 13 residues. CDR3 DNA: TGTGCCAGCAGTTACACAGGAACCTATGGCTACACCTTC. This encodes CASSYTGTYGYTF.

This clone has just one count. The chain carries TRBV15 and TRBJ1-1, with no clear D. Germline V CDR1 and CDR2: LNHNV, YYDKDF (reference sequence). The CDR3 runs 13 residues. V dropped 0 bases and J dropped 7 bases, with 9 bases sitting between them. CDR3 protein: CATSRDEVIEAFF. For the CDR3, the DNA is TGTGCCACCAGCAGAGATGAGGTTATTGAAGCTTTCTTT.

J is TRBJ1-1 and V is TRBV30; no clear D. V was shortened by 6 bases and J by 5 bases, with 22 bases between the two germline ends. The CDR3 loop spans 15 amino acids. The germline CDR1 and CDR2 sequences are GTSNPN and SVGIG (reference sequence). The CDR3 coding sequence is TGTGCCTGCCGTACTCTCAGGTACCGGGGAACTGAAGCTTTCTTT. Translating it yields CACRTLRYRGTEAFF.

The chain joins TRBV29-1 to TRBJ2-7; D perhaps matches TRBD2 (7 bases). CDR1 and CDR2 (germline): SQVTM, ANQGSEA. CDR3 length: 16 residues. Trimming shortened V by 4 bases and J by 4 bases, and 23 bases separated the two germline ends. CDR3 nucleotides: TGCAGCGTTGCGGCGGGGGCTCCCTCCCTCATTTACGAGCAGTACTTC. It is translated as CSVAAGAPSLIYEQYF.

As regards this clone: Germline and junction disagree at one end, which may indicate a read error. The rearrangement links TRBV28 to TRBJ1-6; 11 positions agree with TRBD1. Germline lookup yields CDR1 MDHEN and CDR2 SYDVKM. The CDR3 has 12 amino acids. The CDR3 region is CASSSPSRDRGF. Written as DNA, the CDR3 is TGTGCCAGCAGTTCTCCGTCTCGGGACAGGGGGTTT. The entire variable domain, with the rest obtained from reference TRBV28 and TRBJ1-6, is as follows: DVKVTQSSRYLVKRTGEKVFLECVQDMDHENMFWYRQDPGLGLRLIYFSYDVKMKEKGDIPEGYSVSREKKERFSLILESASTNQTSMYLCASSSPSRDRGFGNGTRLTVT.

The chain combines TRBV11-1 with TRBJ1-6; D is uncertain. Germline V gene sequence: CDR1 SGHAT, CDR2 FQDESV (reference sequence). V dropped 0 bases and J dropped 7 bases, with 10 bases sitting between them. The CDR3 has 15 residues. The CDR3 sequence is CASSLAWHLNSPLHF. The CDR3 coding sequence is TGTGCCAGCAGCTTAGCGTGGCATCTCAATTCACCCCTCCACTTT.

The rearrangement links TRBV2 to TRBJ1-1; 7 bases align to TRBD1. Germline CDR1 and CDR2: SNHLY and FYNNEI. V dropped 10 bases and J dropped 10; count of bases not matched to a gene: 9. This CDR3 contains 11 residues. The DNA for the CDR3 is TGTGCCAACAGACAGGGACGGGGAGCTTTCTTT. The encoded protein is CANRQGRGAFF.

In its sample, this clone was seen once. The chain uses TRBV5-1 and TRBJ2-1; 15 bases fit TRBD2. The CDR3 sequence is 17 residues long. V shed 3 bases, J shed 4 bases, and the junction held 5 bases outside the gene matches. Germline loops: CDR1 SGHRS, CDR2 YFSETQ. In DNA form, the CDR3 reads TGCGCCAGCAGCTCCGGACTAGCGGGGGGGCCGTACAATGAGCAGTTCTTC. It is translated as CASSSGLAGGPYNEQFF.

This chain connects TRBV11-3 to TRBJ2-7; tentative D call: TRBD2 (5 bases). V was clipped by 5 bases and J by 2 bases, with 13 bases between them. This CDR3 is 14 amino acids long. Looked up from germline, CDR1 is SGHNT and CDR2 is YENEEA. The DNA of the CDR3 is TGTGCCAGCAGCGGGGAGACTCTTCCCTACGAGCAGTACTTC. Translation: CASSGETLPYEQYF.

Only a few counts were recorded for this clone. The gene calls are TRBV24-1 and TRBJ1-2; 11 bases agree with TRBD1. This CDR3 is built from 16 residues. V lost 1 base and J lost 7; bases outside the gene matches: 7. Germline CDR1 and CDR2: KGHDR and SFDVKD. CDR3 protein: CATSDFTDRGLSGYTF. The CDR3 bases are TGTGCCACCAGTGATTTTACGGACAGGGGGCTCAGTGGCTACACCTTC.

This chain links TRBV30 with TRBJ1-2, with D possibly being TRBD1 (5 bases). V dropped 0 bases and J dropped 4 bases, with 15 bases sitting between them. Per germline, CDR1 GTSNPN and CDR2 SVGIG (reference sequence). The length of the CDR3 is 15 residues. The CDR3 nucleotides are TGTGCCTGGAGTGTACCGGACACTGGTCGCTATGGCTACACCTTC. This translates into CAWSVPDTGRYGYTF.

The chain recombines TRBV16 with TRBJ1-5; 7 nucleotides line up with TRBD1. CDR1 is KGHSY, CDR2 FQNENV, per germline. This CDR3 spans 15 amino acids. Trimming took 1 base from V and 4 from J; bases not matched to a gene: 4. Written as DNA, the CDR3 is TGTGCCAGCAGCCAATACGGGACAGTAAATCAGCCCCAGCATTTT. It yields the protein CASSQYGTVNQPQHF.

In this sample, this clone turned up once. This chain links TRBV19 with TRBJ1-1, with D uncertain. V lost 7 bases and J lost 6, with 18 bases in between. Germline V gene data show CDR1 as LNHDA and CDR2 as SQIVND (reference sequence). This CDR3 is built from 14 residues. The DNA for the CDR3 is TGTGCCAGTAAGTTCTCCTCACAAATCCCTGAAGCTTTCTTT. Residues: CASKFSSQIPEAFF.

V usage is TRBV7-9 and J usage is TRBJ2-7; TRBD1 aligns across 7 bases. The CDR3 is 15 amino acids. Germline-derived CDR1 and CDR2 are SEHNR and FQNEAQ (reference sequence). After removal of 5 bases from V and 7 bases from J, the junction contained 14 bases not matched to a gene. CDR3 loop: CASSIWTGTAREQYF. The CDR3 nucleotides are TGTGCCAGCAGCATTTGGACCGGGACAGCTCGGGAGCAGTACTTC.

The genes are TRBV4-3 and TRBJ1-4, with D possibly matching TRBD1 (6 bases). Trimming left V 1 base short and J 10 bases short, with 10 bases between. The CDR3 runs 13 residues. Germline V gene data show CDR1 as LGHNA and CDR2 as YSLEER. CDR3 sequence: CASSQGIQGKLFF. The CDR3 bases are TGCGCCAGCAGCCAAGGTATACAGGGAAAACTGTTTTTT.

The J gene is TRBJ2-7, the V gene TRBV19, with 11 bases lining up with TRBD1. CDR1 is LNHDA and CDR2 is SQIVND in the germline V gene (reference sequence). CDR3 size: 15 residues. V shed 6 bases, J shed 3 bases, and the junction held 7 bases outside the gene matches. CDR3 nucleotide sequence: TGTGCCAGTAGCGACCGCGGGACAGGGGGCTACGAGCAGTACTTC. Its protein product is CASSDRGTGGYEQYF.

The V call is TRBV29-1, the J call TRBJ1-2, with D hard to call. The V gene lost 2 bases and the J gene lost 8 bases, with 12 bases spanning the gap. Germline loops: CDR1 SQVTM, CDR2 ANQGSEA. The CDR3 spans 12 residues. CDR3 sequence reads: CSVERRVEGYTF. CDR3 DNA sequence: TGCAGCGTTGAAAGGCGGGTAGAGGGCTACACCTTC.

The chain is built from TRBV5-4 and TRBJ2-2, with D perhaps matching TRBD1 (6 bases). The CDR3 runs 15 residues. Trimming took 3 bases from V and 4 from J, leaving 13 bases between them. Germline loops: CDR1 SGHNT, CDR2 YYREEE (reference sequence). CDR3 in amino acids: CASSYPGAATGELFF. DNA of the CDR3: TGTGCCAGCAGCTATCCAGGGGCGGCCACCGGGGAGCTGTTTTTT.

V and J are TRBV27 and TRBJ2-5; D remains unclear. V was clipped by 5 bases and J by 4 bases, with 14 bases between them. Germline V gene data show CDR1 as MNHEY and CDR2 as SMNVEV (reference sequence). The CDR3 extends over 14 amino acids. The CDR3 sequence is CASSASDVGETQYF. DNA for the CDR3: TGTGCCAGCAGTGCCTCCGATGTCGGAGAGACCCAGTACTTC.

This chain links TRBV28 with TRBJ2-5, with 11 bases aligning to TRBD2. Trimming took 6 bases from V and 3 from J; bases not matched to a gene: 6. Germline-derived CDR1 and CDR2 are MDHEN and SYDVKM. CDR3 length: 15 amino acids. Written as DNA, the CDR3 is TGTGCCAGCAGACTAGCGGGAGTATCCGAAGAGACCCAGTACTTC. It yields the protein CASRLAGVSEETQYF.

This clone was detected only a few times. The chain is built from TRBV13 and TRBJ1-4; 7 bases map to TRBD1. This CDR3 has 18 amino acids. CDR1 and CDR2 (germline): PRHDT, FYEKMQ (reference sequence). J was trimmed by 5 bases and V by 2 bases; bases with no gene match: 14. CDR3 sequence reads: CASSLTISGDRENEKLFF. CDR3 nucleotides: TGTGCCAGCAGCTTAACAATCTCCGGCGACAGGGAAAATGAAAAACTGTTTTTT.

This sequence joins TRBV7-9 and TRBJ2-4; the match to TRBD1 covers 10 bases. This CDR3 spans 16 amino acids. The V gene's germline CDR1 is SEHNR and CDR2 FQNEAQ (reference sequence). Unmatched junction bases numbered 2, after V lost 1 base and J lost 2 bases. DNA for the CDR3: TGTGCCAGCAGCTTAGGGGACAGGGGAACCAAAAACATTCAGTACTTC. Protein sequence: CASSLGDRGTKNIQYF. The full variable domain, its missing parts supplied by reference TRBV7-9 and TRBJ2-4, is DTGVSQNPRHKITKRGQNVTFRCDPISEHNRLYWYRQTLGQGPEFLTYFQNEAQLEKSRLLSDRFSAERPKGSFSTLEIQRTEQGDSAMYLCASSLGDRGTKNIQYFGAGTRLSVL.

The rearrangement joins TRBV28 to TRBJ2-7; TRBD1 matches 7 bases. Germline values: CDR1 MDHEN, CDR2 SYDVKM. V was pared by 5 bases and J by 2 bases, with 9 bases of the junction left unmatched. There are 15 residues in the CDR3. In DNA form, the CDR3 reads TGTGCCAGCAGTCTCACAGGGGCCGCAGCCTACGAGCAGTACTTC. Protein sequence: CASSLTGAAAYEQYF.